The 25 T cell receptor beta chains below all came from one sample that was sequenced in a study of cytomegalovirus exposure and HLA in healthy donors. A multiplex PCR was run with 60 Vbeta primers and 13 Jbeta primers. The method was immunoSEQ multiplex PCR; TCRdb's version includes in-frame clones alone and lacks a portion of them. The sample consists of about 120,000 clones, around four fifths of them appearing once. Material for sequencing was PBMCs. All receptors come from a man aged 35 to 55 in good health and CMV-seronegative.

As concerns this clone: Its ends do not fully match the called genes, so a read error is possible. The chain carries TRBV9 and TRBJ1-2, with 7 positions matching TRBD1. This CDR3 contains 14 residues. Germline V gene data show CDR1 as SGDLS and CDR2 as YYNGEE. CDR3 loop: CASSVAIGGLGYAF. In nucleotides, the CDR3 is TGTGCCAGCAGCGTAGCTATAGGGGGCCTCGGATACGCCTTC. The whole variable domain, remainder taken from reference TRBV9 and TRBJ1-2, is DSGVTQTPKHLITATGQRVTLRCSPRSGDLSVYWYQQSLDQGLQFLIQYYNGEERAKGNILERFSAQQFPDLHSELNLSSLELGDSALYFCASSVAIGGLGYAFGSGTRLTVV.

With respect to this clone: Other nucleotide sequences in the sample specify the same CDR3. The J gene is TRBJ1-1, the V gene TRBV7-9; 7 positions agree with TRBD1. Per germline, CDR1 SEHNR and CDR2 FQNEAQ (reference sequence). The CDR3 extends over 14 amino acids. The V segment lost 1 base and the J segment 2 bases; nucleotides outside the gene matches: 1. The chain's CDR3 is CASSLGQGNTEAFF. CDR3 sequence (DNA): TGTGCCAGCAGCTTAGGACAGGGAAACACTGAAGCTTTCTTT.

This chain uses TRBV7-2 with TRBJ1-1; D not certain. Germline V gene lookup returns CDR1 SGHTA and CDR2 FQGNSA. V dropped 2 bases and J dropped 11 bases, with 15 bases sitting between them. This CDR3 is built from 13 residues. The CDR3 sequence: CASSLRDGVWAFF. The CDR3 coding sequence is TGTGCCAGCAGCTTAAGAGACGGGGTGTGGGCTTTCTTT.

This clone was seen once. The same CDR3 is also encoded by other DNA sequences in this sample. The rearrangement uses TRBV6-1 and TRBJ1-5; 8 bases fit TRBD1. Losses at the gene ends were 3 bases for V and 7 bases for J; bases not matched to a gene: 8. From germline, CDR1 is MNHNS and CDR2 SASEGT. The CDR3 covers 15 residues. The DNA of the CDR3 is TGTGCCAGCAGTGACTCCAGGGGGCTGGGCCAGCCCCAGCATTTT. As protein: CASSDSRGLGQPQHF.

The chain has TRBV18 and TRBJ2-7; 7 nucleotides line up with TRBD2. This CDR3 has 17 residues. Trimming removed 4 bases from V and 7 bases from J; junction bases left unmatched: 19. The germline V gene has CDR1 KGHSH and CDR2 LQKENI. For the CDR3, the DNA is TGTGCCAGCTCACGAAGACTTCCAGAAGGGACGGGGGGAGAGCAGTACTTC. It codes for CASSRRLPEGTGGEQYF.

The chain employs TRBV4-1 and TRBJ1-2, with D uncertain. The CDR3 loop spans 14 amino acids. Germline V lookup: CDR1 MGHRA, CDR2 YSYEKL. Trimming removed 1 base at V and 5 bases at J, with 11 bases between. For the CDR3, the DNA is TGCGCCAGCAGCCAAGTTCCTCAGGAATATGGCTACACCTTC. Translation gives CASSQVPQEYGYTF.

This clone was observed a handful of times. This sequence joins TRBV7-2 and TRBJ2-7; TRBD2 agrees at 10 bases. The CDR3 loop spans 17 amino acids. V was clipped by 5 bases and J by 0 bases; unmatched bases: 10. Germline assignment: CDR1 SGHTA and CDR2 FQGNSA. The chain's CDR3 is CASSVVVGLASSYEQYF. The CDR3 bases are TGTGCCAGCAGCGTAGTGGTGGGACTAGCGAGCTCCTACGAGCAGTACTTC. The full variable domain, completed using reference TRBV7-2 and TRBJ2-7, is GAGVSQSPSNKVTEKGKDVELRCDPISGHTALYWYRQSLGQGLEFLIYFQGNSAPDKSGLPSDRFSAERTGGSVSTLTIQRTQQEDSAVYLCASSVVVGLASSYEQYFGPGTRLTVT.

The CDR3 nucleotides are TGTGCCAGCAGCCCCTGGACAGGGGGGTCATATGGCACTGAAGCTTTCTTT. Protein sequence: CASSPWTGGSYGTEAFF. The chain employs TRBV7-2 and TRBJ1-1; 10 positions match TRBD1. Germline CDR1 and CDR2: SGHTA and FQGNSA. With 5 bases clipped from V and 4 bases from J, the junction kept 13 bases outside the gene matches. The CDR3 has 17 amino acids.

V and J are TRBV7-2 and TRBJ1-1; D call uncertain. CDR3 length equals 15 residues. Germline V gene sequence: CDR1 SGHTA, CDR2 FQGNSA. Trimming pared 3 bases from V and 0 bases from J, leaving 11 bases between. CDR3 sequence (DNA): TGTGCCAGCAGCTTGGGCCAGCGGATGAACACTGAAGCTTTCTTT. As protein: CASSLGQRMNTEAFF. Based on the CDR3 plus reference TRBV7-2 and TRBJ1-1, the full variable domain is GAGVSQSPSNKVTEKGKDVELRCDPISGHTALYWYRQSLGQGLEFLIYFQGNSAPDKSGLPSDRFSAERTGGSVSTLTIQRTQQEDSAVYLCASSLGQRMNTEAFFGQGTRLTVV.

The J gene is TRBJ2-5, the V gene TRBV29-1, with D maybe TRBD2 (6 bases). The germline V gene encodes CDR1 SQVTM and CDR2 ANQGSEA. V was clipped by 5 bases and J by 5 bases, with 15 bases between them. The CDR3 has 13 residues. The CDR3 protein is CSVPAGGGETQYF. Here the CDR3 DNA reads TGCAGCGTTCCCGCAGGTGGGGGGGAGACCCAGTACTTC.

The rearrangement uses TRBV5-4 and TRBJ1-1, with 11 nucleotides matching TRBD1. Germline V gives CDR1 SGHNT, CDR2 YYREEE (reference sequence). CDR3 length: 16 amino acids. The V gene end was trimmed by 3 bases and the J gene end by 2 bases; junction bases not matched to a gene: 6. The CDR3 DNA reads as TGTGCCAGCAGCTCCGGACAGGGGGCCCTCAACACTGAAGCTTTCTTT. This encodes CASSSGQGALNTEAFF.

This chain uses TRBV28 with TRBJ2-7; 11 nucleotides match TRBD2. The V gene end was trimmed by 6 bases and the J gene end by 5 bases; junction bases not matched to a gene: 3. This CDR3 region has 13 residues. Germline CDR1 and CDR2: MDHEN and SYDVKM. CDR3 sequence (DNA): TGTGCCAGCAGCCGTAGCGGGAGGGACGAGCAGTACTTC. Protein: CASSRSGRDEQYF.

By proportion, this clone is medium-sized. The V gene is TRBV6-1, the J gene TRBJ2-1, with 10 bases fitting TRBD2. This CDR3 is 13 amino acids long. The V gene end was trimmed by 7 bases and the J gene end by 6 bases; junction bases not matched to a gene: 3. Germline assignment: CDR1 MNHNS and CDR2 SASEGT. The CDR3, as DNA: TGTGCCAGCATAGCGGGGGGACTCAATGAGCAGTTCTTC. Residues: CASIAGGLNEQFF.

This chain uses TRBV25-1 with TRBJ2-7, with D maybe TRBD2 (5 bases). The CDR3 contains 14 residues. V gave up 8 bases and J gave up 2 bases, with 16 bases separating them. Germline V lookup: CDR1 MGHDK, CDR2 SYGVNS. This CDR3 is CASSMPGSTYEQYF. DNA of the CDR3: TGTGCCAGCTCTATGCCGGGGTCGACCTACGAGCAGTACTTC.

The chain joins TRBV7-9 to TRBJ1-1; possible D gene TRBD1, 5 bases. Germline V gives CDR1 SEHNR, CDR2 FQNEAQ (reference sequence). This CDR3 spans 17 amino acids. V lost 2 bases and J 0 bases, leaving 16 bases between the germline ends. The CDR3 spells CASSLRGEGPMNTEAFF. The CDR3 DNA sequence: TGTGCCAGCAGCTTACGGGGGGAGGGTCCTATGAACACTGAAGCTTTCTTT.

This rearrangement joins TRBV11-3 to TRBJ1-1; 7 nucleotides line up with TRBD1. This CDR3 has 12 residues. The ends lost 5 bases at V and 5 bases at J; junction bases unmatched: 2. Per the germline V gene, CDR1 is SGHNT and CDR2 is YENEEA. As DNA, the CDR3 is TGTGCCAGCAGCCTGGGACAGACTGAAGCTTTCTTT. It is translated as CASSLGQTEAFF.

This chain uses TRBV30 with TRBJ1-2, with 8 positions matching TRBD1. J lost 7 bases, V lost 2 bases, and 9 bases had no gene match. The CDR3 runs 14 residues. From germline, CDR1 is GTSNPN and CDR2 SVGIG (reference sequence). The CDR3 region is CAWSFTGTGSGYTF. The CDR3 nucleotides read TGTGCCTGGAGTTTTACCGGGACAGGATCTGGCTACACCTTC.

Here the CDR3 reads CASSQETGFEAFF. The CDR3, as DNA: TGCGCCAGCAGCCAGGAAACAGGTTTTGAAGCTTTCTTT. The chain links TRBV4-3 to TRBJ1-1; D may be TRBD1 (5 bases). Trimming left V 3 bases short and J 7 bases short, with 12 bases between. CDR1 is LGHNA and CDR2 is YSLEER in the germline V gene. The CDR3 sequence is 13 residues long.

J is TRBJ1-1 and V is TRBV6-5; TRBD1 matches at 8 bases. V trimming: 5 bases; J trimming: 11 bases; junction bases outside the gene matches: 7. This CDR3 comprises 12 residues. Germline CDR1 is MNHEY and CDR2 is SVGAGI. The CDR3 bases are TGTGCCAGCAGTACGGACAGGGTGCGCGCTTTCTTT. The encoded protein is CASSTDRVRAFF.

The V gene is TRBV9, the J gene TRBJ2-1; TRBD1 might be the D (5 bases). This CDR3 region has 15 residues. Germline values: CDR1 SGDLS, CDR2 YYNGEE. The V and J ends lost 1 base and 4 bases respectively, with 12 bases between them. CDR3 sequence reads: CASSVRRQSYNEQFF. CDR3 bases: TGTGCCAGCAGCGTAAGGAGACAGTCTTACAATGAGCAGTTCTTC.

DNA of the CDR3: TGTGCCAGCAGACCCGGGGGGGCGCAGGACATTCAGTACTTC. Its translation: CASRPGGAQDIQYF. This chain connects TRBV28 to TRBJ2-4, with 8 nucleotides matching TRBD2. The J segment lost 8 bases and the V segment lost 6 bases, leaving 9 bases of the junction unmatched. The CDR3 length is 14 residues. CDR1 and CDR2 from the germline V gene are MDHEN and SYDVKM.

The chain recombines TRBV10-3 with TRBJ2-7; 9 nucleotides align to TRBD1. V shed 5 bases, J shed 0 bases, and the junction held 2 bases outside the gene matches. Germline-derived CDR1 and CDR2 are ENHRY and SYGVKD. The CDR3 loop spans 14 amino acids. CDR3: CAISLQGASYEQYF. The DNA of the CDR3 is TGTGCCATCAGTTTACAGGGGGCCTCCTACGAGCAGTACTTC.

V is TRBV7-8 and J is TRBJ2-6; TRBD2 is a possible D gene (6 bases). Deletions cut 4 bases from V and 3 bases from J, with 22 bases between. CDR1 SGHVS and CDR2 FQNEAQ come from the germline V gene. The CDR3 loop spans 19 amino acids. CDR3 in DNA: TGTGCCAGCAGCTACATCCTGGGACTCGGGCCTAATGGGGCCAACGTCCTGACTTTC. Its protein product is CASSYILGLGPNGANVLTF.

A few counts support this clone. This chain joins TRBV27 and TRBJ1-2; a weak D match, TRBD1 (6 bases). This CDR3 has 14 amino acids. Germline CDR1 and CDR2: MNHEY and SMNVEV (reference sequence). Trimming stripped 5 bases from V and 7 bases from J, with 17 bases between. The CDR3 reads CASSQQGDGGGYTF. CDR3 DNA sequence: TGTGCCAGCAGTCAACAGGGAGATGGCGGTGGCTACACCTTC.

CDR3 in DNA: TGTGCCAGCAGCCGTGACAGGGGCACAGATACGCAGTATTTT. Residues: CASSRDRGTDTQYF. The rearrangement joins TRBV5-4 to TRBJ2-3; 7 positions match TRBD1. This CDR3 has 14 amino acids. Germline V CDR1 and CDR2: SGHNT, YYREEE (reference sequence). V lost 4 bases to trimming and J lost 1 base; unmatched junction nucleotides: 3.